This T cell receptor (beta chain) came from a study of T cells in Graves' hyperthyroidism and ophthalmopathy. Amplification targeted TCR beta CDR3 regions from RNA transcripts. A set of HTBI primers served as the primers for a first-round RT-PCR of the TCR CDR3. From the multiplex PCR reads, TCRdb called clonotypes with MiXCR, one entry per CDR3 protein. This sample yields hundreds of thousands of distinct CDR3 sequences, of which about 45% are seen a single time; 7% to 7.5% belongs to the top ten. This clonotype showed up many times. Its antigen is unidentified. Notes on the study in general: Most thyroid clonotypes expanded above 0.001 appeared in blood too.

Germline values: CDR1 LNHDA, CDR2 SQIVND (reference sequence). The CDR3 runs to 15 residues. V trimming: 5 bases; J trimming: 1 base; junction bases outside the gene matches: 4. The origin of this receptor is an adult man with Graves' disease, either hyperthyroidism or ophthalmopathy (not recorded which). Material for sequencing was peripheral blood or thyroid tissue (not recorded which). The V and J genes are TRBV19 and TRBJ2-7; 11 positions agree with TRBD2. CDR3 in amino acids: CASSDLAGGSYEQYF. CDR3 DNA sequence: TGTGCCAGTAGTGACCTAGCGGGGGGATCCTACGAGCAGTACTTC.